This TCR beta chain was retrieved from a study of blood T cell repertoires in COVID-19. Across the whole study: Spain, Italy and the United States supplied samples that represented acute and convalescent COVID-19. Sources were T cells, B-cell-depleted T cells, or PBMCs; the material itself was cDNA or gDNA.

The germline V gene has CDR1 GTSNPN and CDR2 SVGIG (reference sequence). This CDR3 is 15 amino acids long. Unmatched junction bases numbered 17, after V lost 8 bases and J lost 7 bases. This clone was detected only once. In the original workflow: Estimates of nucleated cell counts were drawn from the amplification of reference gene primers. TCRdb's table, derived via immunoSEQ multiplex PCR, lists solely in-frame clones and lacks some. The V and J calls and clone size come from that table; D and trimming were worked out from the DNA. Among some 350,000 clones, under 95% were seen once, and the ten largest hold more than 3%.

This clonotype was obtained from a young woman who had recovered from COVID-19. The source material was peripheral blood. J is TRBJ1-2 and V is TRBV30; 9 bases fit TRBD1. The CDR3 DNA reads as TGTGCCCGGGACAGGGACTTTGGAGTATTCTCTGGCTACACCTTC. Translation gives CARDRDFGVFSGYTF.